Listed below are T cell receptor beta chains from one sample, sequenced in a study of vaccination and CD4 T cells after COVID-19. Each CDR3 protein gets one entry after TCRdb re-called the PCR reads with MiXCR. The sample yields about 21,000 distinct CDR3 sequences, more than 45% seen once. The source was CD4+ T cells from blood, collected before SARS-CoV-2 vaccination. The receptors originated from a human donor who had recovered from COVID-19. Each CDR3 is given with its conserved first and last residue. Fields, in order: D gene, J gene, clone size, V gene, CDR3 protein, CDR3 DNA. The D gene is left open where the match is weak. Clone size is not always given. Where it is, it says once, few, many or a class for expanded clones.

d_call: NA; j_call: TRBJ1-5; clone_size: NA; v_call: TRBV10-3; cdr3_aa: CAISESNYQPQHF; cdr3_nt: TGTGCCATCAGTGAGTCCAATTATCAGCCCCAGCATTTT
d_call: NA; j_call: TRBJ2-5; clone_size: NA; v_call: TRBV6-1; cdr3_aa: CASGEETQYF; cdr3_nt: TGTGCCAGCGGGGAAGAGACCCAGTACTTC
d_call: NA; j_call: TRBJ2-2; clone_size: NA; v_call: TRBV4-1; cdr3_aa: CASSQEVGQTGELFF; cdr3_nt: TGCGCCAGCAGCCAAGAAGTGGGGCAGACCGGGGAGCTGTTTTTT
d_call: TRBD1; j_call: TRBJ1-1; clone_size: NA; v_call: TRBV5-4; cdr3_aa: CASTVPGQGASQAFF; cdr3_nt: TGTGCCAGCACCGTACCGGGACAGGGGGCATCTCAAGCTTTCTTT
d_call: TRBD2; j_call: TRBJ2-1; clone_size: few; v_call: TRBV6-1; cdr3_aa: CASSELAGGPNEQFF; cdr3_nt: TGTGCCAGCAGTGAACTAGCGGGAGGGCCCAATGAGCAGTTCTTC
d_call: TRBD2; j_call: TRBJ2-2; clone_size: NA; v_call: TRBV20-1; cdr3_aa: CSAGSGLAEQNTGELFF; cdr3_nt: TGCAGTGCTGGGTCTGGGCTAGCGGAACAGAACACCGGGGAGCTGTTTTTT
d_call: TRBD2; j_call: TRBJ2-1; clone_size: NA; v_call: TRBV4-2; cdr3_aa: CASSPGLASNNEQFF; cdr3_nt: TGTGCCAGCAGCCCTGGACTAGCATCAAACAATGAGCAGTTCTTC
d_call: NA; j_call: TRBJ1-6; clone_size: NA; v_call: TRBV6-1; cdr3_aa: CASKFSYNSPLHF; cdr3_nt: TGTGCCAGCAAATTCTCCTATAATTCACCCCTCCACTTT
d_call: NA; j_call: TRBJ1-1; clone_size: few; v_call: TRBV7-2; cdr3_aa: CASSLGINTEAFF; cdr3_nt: TGTGCCAGCAGCTTGGGGATAAACACTGAAGCTTTCTTT
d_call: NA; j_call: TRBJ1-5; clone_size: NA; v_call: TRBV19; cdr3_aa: CASSIDGDNRSPQHF; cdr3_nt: TGTGCCAGTAGTATAGACGGGGACAATCGATCGCCCCAGCATTTT
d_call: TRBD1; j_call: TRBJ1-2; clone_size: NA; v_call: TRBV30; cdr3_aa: CAWTRTGGDYGYTF; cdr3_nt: TGTGCCTGGACGAGGACAGGGGGCGACTATGGCTACACCTTC
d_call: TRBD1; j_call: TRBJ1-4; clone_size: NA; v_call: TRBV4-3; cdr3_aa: CASSPRTGAANEKLFF; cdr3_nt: TGCGCCAGCAGCCCCCGGACAGGGGCGGCTAATGAAAAACTGTTTTTT
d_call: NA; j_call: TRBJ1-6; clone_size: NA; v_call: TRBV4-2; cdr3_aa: CASSQEVGGVNSPLHF; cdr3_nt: TGTGCCAGCAGCCAAGAAGTCGGAGGGGTTAATTCACCCCTCCACTTT
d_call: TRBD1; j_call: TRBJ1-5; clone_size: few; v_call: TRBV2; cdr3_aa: CASSEQGASNQPQHF; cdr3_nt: TGTGCCAGCAGTGAACAGGGGGCCTCAAATCAGCCCCAGCATTTT
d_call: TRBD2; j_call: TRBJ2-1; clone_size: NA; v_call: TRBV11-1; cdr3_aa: CASSLDGLAAKTSSYNEQFF; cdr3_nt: TGTGCCAGCAGCCTCGACGGACTAGCTGCTAAAACGAGCTCCTACAATGAGCAGTTCTTC
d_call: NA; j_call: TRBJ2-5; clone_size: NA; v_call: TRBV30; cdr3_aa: CAWSWEVGETQYF; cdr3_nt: TGTGCCTGGAGTTGGGAAGTGGGGGAGACCCAGTACTTC
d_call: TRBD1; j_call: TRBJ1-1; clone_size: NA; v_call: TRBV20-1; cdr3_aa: CSAPKPGQPGTEAFF; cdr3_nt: TGCAGTGCTCCTAAACCGGGACAGCCGGGGACTGAAGCTTTCTTT
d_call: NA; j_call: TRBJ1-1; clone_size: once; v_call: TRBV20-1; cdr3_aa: CSARTPGRFMNTEAFF; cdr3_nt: TGCAGTGCTAGAACCCCGGGGCGGTTCATGAACACTGAAGCTTTCTTT
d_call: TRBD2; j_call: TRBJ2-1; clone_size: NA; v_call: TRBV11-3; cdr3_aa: CASSSIDVAGGREQFF; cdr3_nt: TGTGCCAGCAGCTCGATCGATGTAGCGGGAGGACGTGAGCAGTTCTTC
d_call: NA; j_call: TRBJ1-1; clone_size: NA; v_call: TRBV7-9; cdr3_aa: CASPGKDLNTEAFF; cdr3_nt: TGTGCCAGCCCGGGGAAAGACTTGAACACTGAAGCTTTCTTT
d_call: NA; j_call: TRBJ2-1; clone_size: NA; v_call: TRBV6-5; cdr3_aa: CASSYSYNEQFF; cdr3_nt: TGTGCCAGCAGTTACAGTTACAATGAGCAGTTCTTC
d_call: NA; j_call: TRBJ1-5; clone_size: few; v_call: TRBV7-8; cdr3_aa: CASSPRGVIDQPQHF; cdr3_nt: TGTGCCAGCAGCCCACGGGGGGTAATTGATCAGCCCCAGCATTTT
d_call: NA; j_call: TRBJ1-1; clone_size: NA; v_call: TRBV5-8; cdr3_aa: CASSWTNMNTEAFF; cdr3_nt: TGTGCCAGCAGCTGGACAAATATGAACACTGAAGCTTTCTTT
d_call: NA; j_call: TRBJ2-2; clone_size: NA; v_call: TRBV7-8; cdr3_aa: CASSLRRVNTGELFF; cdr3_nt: TGTGCCAGCAGCTTACGGAGGGTGAACACCGGGGAGCTGTTTTTT
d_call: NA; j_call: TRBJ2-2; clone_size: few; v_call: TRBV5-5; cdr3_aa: CASSSDYRYGELFF; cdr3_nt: TGTGCCAGCAGCTCGGACTACCGGTATGGGGAGCTGTTTTTT
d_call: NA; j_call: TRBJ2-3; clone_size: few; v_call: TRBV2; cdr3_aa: CASRIAEGTNTQYF; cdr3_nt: TGTGCCAGCAGAATAGCGGAGGGGACGAATACGCAGTATTTT
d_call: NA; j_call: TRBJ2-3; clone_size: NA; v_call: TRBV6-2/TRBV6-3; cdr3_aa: CASSAIYWYESDTQYF; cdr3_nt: TGTGCCAGCAGTGCAATTTACTGGTACGAATCAGATACGCAGTATTTT
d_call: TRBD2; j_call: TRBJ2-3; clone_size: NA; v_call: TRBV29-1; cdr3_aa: CSVASGSTDTQYF; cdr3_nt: TGCAGCGTTGCTAGCGGGAGCACAGATACGCAGTATTTT
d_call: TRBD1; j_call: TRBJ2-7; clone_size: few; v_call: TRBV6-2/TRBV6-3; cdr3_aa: CASTRTGYSYEQYF; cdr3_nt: TGTGCCAGCACCCGGACAGGTTACTCCTACGAGCAGTACTTC
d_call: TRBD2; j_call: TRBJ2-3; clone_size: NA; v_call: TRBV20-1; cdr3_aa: CSARVTSGGPTDTQYF; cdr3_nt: TGCAGTGCTAGAGTAACTAGCGGGGGCCCCACAGATACGCAGTATTTT
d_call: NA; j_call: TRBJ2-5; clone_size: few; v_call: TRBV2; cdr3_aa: CASSDSGETQYF; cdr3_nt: TGTGCCAGCAGTGATTCCGGGGAGACCCAGTACTTC
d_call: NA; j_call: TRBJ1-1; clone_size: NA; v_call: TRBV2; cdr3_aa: CASRRNTEAFF; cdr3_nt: TGTGCCAGCAGGCGGAACACTGAAGCTTTCTTT
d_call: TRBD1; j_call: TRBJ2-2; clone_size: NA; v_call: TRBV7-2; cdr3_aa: CASRPQGAGGELFF; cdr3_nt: TGTGCCAGCAGGCCGCAGGGGGCCGGCGGGGAGCTGTTTTTT
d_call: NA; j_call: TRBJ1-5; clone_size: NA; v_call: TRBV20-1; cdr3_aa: CSARATGSSNQPQHF; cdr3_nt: TGCAGTGCTAGAGCCACTGGGAGTAGCAATCAGCCCCAGCATTTT
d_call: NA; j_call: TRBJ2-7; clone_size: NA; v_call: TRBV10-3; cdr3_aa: CAISEPWGVYEQYF; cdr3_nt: TGTGCCATCAGTGAACCCTGGGGCGTCTACGAGCAGTACTTC
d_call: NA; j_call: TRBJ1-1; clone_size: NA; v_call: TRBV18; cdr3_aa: CASTSNVNTEAFF; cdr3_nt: TGTGCCAGCACCAGTAACGTGAACACTGAAGCTTTCTTT
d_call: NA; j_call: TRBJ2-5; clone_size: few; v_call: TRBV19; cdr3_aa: CASSKDRLSQETQYF; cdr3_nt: TGTGCCAGTAGTAAAGACAGGCTATCCCAAGAGACCCAGTACTTC
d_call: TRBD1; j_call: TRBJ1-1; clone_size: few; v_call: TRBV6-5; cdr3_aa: CASSYRGPVAEAFF; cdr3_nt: TGTGCCAGCAGTTACAGGGGGCCGGTAGCTGAAGCTTTCTTT
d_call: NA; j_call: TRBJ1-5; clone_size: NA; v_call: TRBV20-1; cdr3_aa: CSARDEYRFSNQPQHF; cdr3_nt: TGCAGTGCTAGAGATGAGTACAGATTCAGCAATCAGCCCCAGCATTTT
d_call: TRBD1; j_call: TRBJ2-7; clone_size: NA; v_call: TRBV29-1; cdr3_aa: CSVEGQGPYEQYF; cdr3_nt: TGCAGCGTTGAAGGACAGGGTCCCTACGAGCAGTACTTC
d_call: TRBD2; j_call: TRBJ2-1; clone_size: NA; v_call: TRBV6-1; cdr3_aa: CASSPDLAGGNEQFF; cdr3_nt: TGTGCCAGCAGCCCAGACTTAGCGGGAGGCAATGAGCAGTTCTTC
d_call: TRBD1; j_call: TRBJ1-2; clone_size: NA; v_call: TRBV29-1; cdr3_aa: CSAGPQGDGYTF; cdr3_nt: TGCAGCGCGGGACCGCAGGGGGATGGCTACACCTTC
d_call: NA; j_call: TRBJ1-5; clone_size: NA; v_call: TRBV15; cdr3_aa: CATSRKTGRSNNQPQHF; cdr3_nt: TGTGCCACCAGCAGAAAAACGGGACGGTCGAACAATCAGCCCCAGCATTTT
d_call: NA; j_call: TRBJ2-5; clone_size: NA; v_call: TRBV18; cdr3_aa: CASSAMVSETQYF; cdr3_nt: TGTGCCAGCTCTGCCATGGTTTCAGAGACCCAGTACTTC
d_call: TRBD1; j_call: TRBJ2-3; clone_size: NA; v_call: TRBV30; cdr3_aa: CAWRTTGQGRIPSTDTQYF; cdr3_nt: TGTGCCTGGAGGACTACGGGACAGGGGAGGATCCCTAGCACAGATACGCAGTATTTT